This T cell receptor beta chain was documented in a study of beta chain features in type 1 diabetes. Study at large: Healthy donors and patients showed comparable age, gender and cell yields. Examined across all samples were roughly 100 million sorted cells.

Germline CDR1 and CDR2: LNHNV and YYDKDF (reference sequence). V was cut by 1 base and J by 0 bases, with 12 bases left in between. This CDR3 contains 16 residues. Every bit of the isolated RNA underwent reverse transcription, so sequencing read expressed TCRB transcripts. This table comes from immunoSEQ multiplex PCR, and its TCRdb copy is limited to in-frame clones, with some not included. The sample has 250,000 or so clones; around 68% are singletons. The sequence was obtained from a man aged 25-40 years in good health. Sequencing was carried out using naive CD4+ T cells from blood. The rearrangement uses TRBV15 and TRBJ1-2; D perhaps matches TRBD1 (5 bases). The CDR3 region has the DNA TGTGCCACCAGCAGAGTATTCGGGGACGCTAACTATGGCTACACCTTC. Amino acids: CATSRVFGDANYGYTF.